A single sample gave rise to the 23 T cell receptor beta chains below, sequenced in a study of blood T cell repertoires in COVID-19. The repertoire was sequenced with immunoSEQ multiplex PCR; TCRdb's copy has only in-frame clones and lacks some. The data show about 140,000 clones, 84% seen once. The material sequenced was peripheral blood. The receptors were gathered from a man aged 25-45 years with COVID-19, enrolled during active disease.

The chain employs TRBV4-1 and TRBJ2-4; TRBD1 matches 7 bases. J gave up 3 bases and V 5 bases, and 10 bases lay outside the gene matches. Germline CDR1 MGHRA, CDR2 YSYEKL. This CDR3 contains 16 residues. The CDR3 DNA is TGCGCCAGCAGCTCAAGGGACAGCGGCAGCAAAAACATTCAGTACTTC. Translated, it gives CASSSRDSGSKNIQYF.

The genes are TRBV18 and TRBJ2-7, with D maybe TRBD2 (5 bases). Germline V gene data show CDR1 as KGHSH and CDR2 as LQKENI. Trimming cost V 6 bases and J 3 bases, with 15 bases left between them. The length of the CDR3 is 14 residues. The CDR3 sequence: CASSRDGDYYEQYF. The CDR3 DNA is TGTGCCAGCTCCCGAGACGGGGATTACTACGAGCAGTACTTC.

V and J are TRBV27 and TRBJ2-6; unclear D gene. Trimming cost V 0 bases and J 0 bases, with 6 bases left between them. The CDR3 sequence is 16 residues long. Germline V gene lookup returns CDR1 MNHEY and CDR2 SMNVEV (reference sequence). This CDR3 reads CASSLSSLSGANVLTF. DNA of the CDR3: TGTGCCAGCAGTTTATCCTCCCTCTCTGGGGCCAACGTCCTGACTTTC.

The rearrangement uses TRBV28 and TRBJ2-3; D is possibly TRBD1 (5 bases). CDR1 is MDHEN and CDR2 is SYDVKM in the germline V gene. CDR3 size: 15 residues. Trimming cost V 2 bases and J 0 bases, with 9 bases left between them. CDR3 bases: TGTGCCAGCAGTTTAAGGGGTGCTAGCACAGATACGCAGTATTTT. Residues: CASSLRGASTDTQYF.

This chain connects TRBV12-3 or TRBV12-4 to TRBJ2-4; D gene ambiguous. This CDR3 spans 12 amino acids. Trimming took 5 bases from V and 7 from J, leaving 9 bases between them. This chain's CDR3 is CASSNTRNIQYF. CDR3 coding DNA: TGTGCCAGCAGTAATACGAGGAACATTCAGTACTTC.

The gene calls are TRBV4-1 and TRBJ2-7; 11 nucleotides align to TRBD2. The CDR3 runs 16 residues. V trimming: 0 bases; J trimming: 6 bases; junction bases outside the gene matches: 7. Per germline, CDR1 MGHRA and CDR2 YSYEKL. CDR3 nucleotide sequence: TGCGCCAGCAGCCAAGATCGGCTAGCGGGAGGAAGCGAGCAGTACTTC. Translation gives CASSQDRLAGGSEQYF.

V gene TRBV7-8 combines with J gene TRBJ2-1; TRBD2 matches at 9 bases. V lost 1 base and J lost 2; bases outside the gene matches: 3. The CDR3 runs 16 residues. The V gene's germline CDR1 is SGHVS and CDR2 FQNEAQ. The CDR3 DNA follows: TGTGCCAGCAGCTTAGTTGGACTAGCGACCTACAATGAGCAGTTCTTC. Its translation: CASSLVGLATYNEQFF.

This chain uses TRBV5-4 with TRBJ1-5; no reliable D call. Trimming stripped 1 base from V and 0 bases from J, with 23 bases between. Germline lookup yields CDR1 SGHNT and CDR2 YYREEE (reference sequence). The CDR3 totals 20 residues. The CDR3 DNA is TGTGCCAGCAGCTTGCCCCGCTACCCGCGCCTAGTCAATAGCAATCAGCCCCAGCATTTT. This encodes CASSLPRYPRLVNSNQPQHF. The full variable domain, with the rest looked up from reference TRBV5-4 and TRBJ1-5, is ETGVTQSPTHLIKTRGQQVTLRCSSQSGHNTVSWYQQALGQGPQFIFQYYREEENGRGNFPPRFSGLQFPNYSSELNVNALELDDSALYLCASSLPRYPRLVNSNQPQHFGDGTRLSIL.

The chain employs TRBV19 and TRBJ2-7, with TRBD1 matching 10 bases. The CDR3 runs to 13 residues. From germline, CDR1 is LNHDA and CDR2 SQIVND (reference sequence). The CDR3 DNA reads TGTGCTAGCTCCGGGACAGGGGTCTCAGGGCAGTACTTC. Its protein is CASSGTGVSGQYF. Complete variable domain (other parts from reference TRBV19 and TRBJ2-7): DGGITQSPKYLFRKEGQNVTLSCEQNLNHDAMYWYRQDPGQGLRLIYYSQIVNDFQKGDIAEGYSVSREKKESFPLTVTSAQKNPTAFYLCASSGTGVSGQYFGPGTRLTVT.

This sequence joins TRBV24-1 and TRBJ1-2; 7 bases are shared with TRBD1. CDR1 is KGHDR and CDR2 is SFDVKD in the germline V gene. With 8 bases clipped from V and 6 bases from J, the junction kept 8 bases outside the gene matches. This CDR3 has 13 residues. The CDR3 sequence: CATKQAQGDGYTF. CDR3 coding DNA: TGTGCCACCAAGCAGGCCCAGGGGGATGGCTACACCTTC.

The chain recombines TRBV6-5 with TRBJ1-1; D is uncertain. With 4 bases removed from V and 0 bases from J, the gap between germline ends came to 6 bases. Germline V CDR1 and CDR2: MNHEY, SVGAGI. This CDR3 spans 13 amino acids. The CDR3 loop is CASSFEMNTEAFF. CDR3 nucleotide sequence: TGTGCCAGCAGTTTTGAGATGAACACTGAAGCTTTCTTT.

The table lists this clone with a few counts. The chain joins TRBV2 to TRBJ1-4; 8 bases fit TRBD1. The CDR3 loop spans 15 amino acids. With V trimmed by 2 bases and J by 8 bases, 7 bases remained unmatched. Germline loops: CDR1 SNHLY, CDR2 FYNNEI. This chain's CDR3 is CASSESRGRKEKLFF. CDR3 coding DNA: TGTGCCAGCAGTGAATCCAGGGGGCGGAAAGAAAAACTGTTTTTT.

This clone has a single count. The genes are TRBV27 and TRBJ2-7; tentatively, D is TRBD2 (7 bases). Germline CDR1 MNHEY, CDR2 SMNVEV (reference sequence). The CDR3 extends over 14 amino acids. V was trimmed by 2 bases and J by 7 bases, leaving 15 bases between them. CDR3 in DNA: TGTGCCAGCAGTTTACGGGGGGCGATGGGGGAGCAGTACTTC. This translates into CASSLRGAMGEQYF.

The chain recombines TRBV28 with TRBJ2-7, with 10 bases lining up with TRBD2. The trim removed 4 bases at V and 3 bases at J, leaving 9 bases unmatched. The CDR3 spans 16 residues. CDR1 and CDR2 from the germline V gene are MDHEN and SYDVKM. The CDR3 spells CASSSASGSRGYEQYF. CDR3 sequence (DNA): TGTGCCAGCAGTTCGGCTAGCGGGAGTCGGGGCTACGAGCAGTACTTC.

This clone was recorded a few times. The chain couples TRBV10-1 to TRBJ2-1; 7 nucleotides match TRBD1. Trimming cost V 6 bases and J 8 bases; bases outside gene matches: 7. The CDR3 has 13 amino acids. Germline V gene data show CDR1 as WNHNN and CDR2 as SYGVQD (reference sequence). This CDR3 is CASSPGQRYEQFF. In DNA, the CDR3 is TGCGCCAGCAGCCCGGGACAGCGCTATGAGCAGTTCTTC.

The V and J genes are TRBV12-5 and TRBJ2-2; 8 bases align to TRBD2. Losses at the gene ends were 5 bases for V and 6 bases for J; bases not matched to a gene: 11. The CDR3 extends over 16 amino acids. Germline-derived CDR1 and CDR2 are LGHNT and FRNRAP. The CDR3 loop is CASGEQGLEVSGELFF. The CDR3 DNA reads TGTGCTAGTGGTGAGCAGGGACTAGAAGTGTCCGGGGAGCTGTTTTTT.

V is TRBV30 and J is TRBJ1-5; possibly TRBD1 for D (5 bases). The CDR3 is 13 amino acids. The germline V and J ends were trimmed by 5 bases and 4 bases, with 12 bases remaining between them. Germline values: CDR1 GTSNPN, CDR2 SVGIG (reference sequence). CDR3 sequence: CAWDDGGNQPQHF. CDR3 coding DNA: TGTGCCTGGGATGACGGGGGGAATCAGCCCCAGCATTTT. Variable domain in full (rest from reference TRBV30 and TRBJ1-5): SQTIHQWPATLVQPVGSPLSLECTVEGTSNPNLYWYRQAAGRGLQLLFYSVGIGQISSEVPQNLSASRPQDRQFILSSKKLLLSDSGFYLCAWDDGGNQPQHFGDGTRLSIL.

J is TRBJ1-6 and V is TRBV6-5; D is ambiguous. V was trimmed by 5 bases and J by 6 bases, leaving 11 bases between them. The CDR3 runs to 14 residues. Germline CDR1 MNHEY, CDR2 SVGAGI. The CDR3 DNA is TGTGCCAGCAGTCGCCCGGGAGTTAATTCACCCCTCCACTTT. Translating gives CASSRPGVNSPLHF.

This clone was detected once. This chain uses TRBV19 with TRBJ1-5; D is undetermined. Germline CDR1 reads LNHDA; CDR2 reads SQIVND (reference sequence). Deletions cut 3 bases from V and 5 bases from J, with 14 bases between. The CDR3 extends over 15 amino acids. The CDR3 protein is CASSMPRTVYQPQHF. DNA of the CDR3: TGTGCCAGTAGTATGCCCCGCACAGTTTATCAGCCCCAGCATTTT. Variable domain in full (rest from reference TRBV19 and TRBJ1-5): DGGITQSPKYLFRKEGQNVTLSCEQNLNHDAMYWYRQDPGQGLRLIYYSQIVNDFQKGDIAEGYSVSREKKESFPLTVTSAQKNPTAFYLCASSMPRTVYQPQHFGDGTRLSIL.

The chain uses TRBV5-6 and TRBJ2-1, with 8 bases lining up with TRBD2. V gave up 2 bases and J gave up 7 bases; unmatched junction bases: 8. Germline lookup yields CDR1 SGHDT and CDR2 YYEEEE. This CDR3 comprises 15 residues. The CDR3 nucleotides read TGTGCCAGCAGCTTCGCAAGCGGGAGAAGGAATGAGCAGTTCTTC. It translates to CASSFASGRRNEQFF.

This clone was found once. V usage is TRBV11-2 and J usage is TRBJ2-7; D remains unclear. This CDR3 is 15 amino acids long. CDR1 and CDR2 (germline): SGHAT, FQNNGV. V was shortened by 3 bases and J by 3 bases, with 15 bases between the two germline ends. CDR3 sequence reads: CASSLNSNPHYEQYF. CDR3 nucleotide sequence: TGTGCCAGCAGCTTGAACTCTAACCCGCACTACGAGCAGTACTTC. Together with reference TRBV11-2 and TRBJ2-7, the CDR3 gives the full variable domain: EAGVAQSPRYKIIEKRQSVAFWCNPISGHATLYWYQQILGQGPKLLIQFQNNGVVDDSQLPKDRFSAERLKGVDSTLKIQPAKLEDSAVYLCASSLNSNPHYEQYFGPGTRLTVT.

V and J are TRBV5-1 and TRBJ2-5; D perhaps matches TRBD1 (6 bases). CDR3 length equals 14 residues. Germline CDR1 and CDR2: SGHRS and YFSETQ. The V and J ends lost 4 bases and 5 bases respectively, with 15 bases between them. In DNA form, the CDR3 reads TGCGCCAGCAGCGGGAACAGGGTAGGGGAGACCCAGTACTTC. Its translation is CASSGNRVGETQYF.

The rearrangement links TRBV7-2 to TRBJ2-3; a possible D gene is TRBD1 (6 bases). The germline V and J ends were trimmed by 9 bases and 1 base, with 14 bases remaining between them. The CDR3 has 14 residues. Germline assignment: CDR1 SGHTA and CDR2 FQGNSA. The CDR3 nucleotides read TGTGCCAGTAGAGGGGGTAAAGGCACAGATACGCAGTATTTT. It codes for CASRGGKGTDTQYF.